Listed here is a single T cell receptor beta chain. Sequence at one end of the junction differs from germline and may be a read error. The record originates from a study of cytomegalovirus exposure and HLA in healthy donors. This CDR3 has 13 amino acids. Germline CDR1 reads ENHRY; CDR2 reads SYGVKD. PCR amplification relied on 60 Vbeta primers (plus 13 Jbeta primers). Repertoires were generated with immunoSEQ multiplex PCR, while TCRdb's copy carries only in-frame clones and drops some. The table lists about 260,000 clones, just under 85% of them singletons, with 1.5% to 2% in the top ten. This clonotype was sampled from a woman between 40 and 55 years old in good health and CMV-seropositive. This sequence joins TRBV10-3 and TRBJ2-1; TRBD2 might be the D (5 bases). Sequencing was done on a sample of PBMCs. CDR3 amino acids: CAISGASNVDTVF. In DNA, the CDR3 is TGTGCCATCAGTGGGGCTAGCAATGTCGATACTGTCTTC.